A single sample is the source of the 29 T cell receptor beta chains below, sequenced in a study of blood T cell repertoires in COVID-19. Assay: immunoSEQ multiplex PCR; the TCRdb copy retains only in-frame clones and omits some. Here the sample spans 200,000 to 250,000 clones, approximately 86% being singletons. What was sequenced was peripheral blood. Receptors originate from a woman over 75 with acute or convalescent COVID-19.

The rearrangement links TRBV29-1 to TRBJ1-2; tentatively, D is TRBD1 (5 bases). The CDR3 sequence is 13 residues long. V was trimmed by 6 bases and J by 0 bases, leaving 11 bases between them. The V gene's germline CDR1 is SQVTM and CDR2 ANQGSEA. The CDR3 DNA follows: TGCAGCGTAGGACAACAAGCTAACTATGGCTACACCTTC. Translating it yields CSVGQQANYGYTF.

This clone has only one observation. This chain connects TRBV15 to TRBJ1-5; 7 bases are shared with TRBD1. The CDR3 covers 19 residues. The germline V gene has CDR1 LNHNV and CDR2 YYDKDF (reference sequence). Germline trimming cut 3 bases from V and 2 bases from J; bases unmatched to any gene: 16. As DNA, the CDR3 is TGTGCCACCAGCAGGAGGAACAGGGGACCCATTGTAGGCAATCAGCCCCAGCATTTT. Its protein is CATSRRNRGPIVGNQPQHF.

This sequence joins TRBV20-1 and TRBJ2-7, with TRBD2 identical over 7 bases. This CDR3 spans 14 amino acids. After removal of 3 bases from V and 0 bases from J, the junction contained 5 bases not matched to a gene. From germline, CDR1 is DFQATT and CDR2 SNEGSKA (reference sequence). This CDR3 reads CSASNRGSSYEQYF. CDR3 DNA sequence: TGCAGTGCTAGTAATCGCGGGAGCTCCTACGAGCAGTACTTC.

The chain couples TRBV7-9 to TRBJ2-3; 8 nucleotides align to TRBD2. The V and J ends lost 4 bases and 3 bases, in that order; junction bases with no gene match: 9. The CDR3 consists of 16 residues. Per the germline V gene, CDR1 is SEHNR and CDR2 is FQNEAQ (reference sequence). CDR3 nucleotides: TGTGCCAGCAGCTCCGACGGGGGGGCGTCGACAGATACGCAGTATTTT. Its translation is CASSSDGGASTDTQYF.

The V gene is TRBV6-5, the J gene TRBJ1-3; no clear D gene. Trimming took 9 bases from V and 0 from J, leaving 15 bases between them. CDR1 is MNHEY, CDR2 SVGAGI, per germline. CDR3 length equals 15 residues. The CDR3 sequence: CASSPGLSSGNTIYF. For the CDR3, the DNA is TGTGCCAGTTCCCCAGGTCTATCCTCTGGAAACACCATATATTTT.

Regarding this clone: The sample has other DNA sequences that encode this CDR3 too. CDR3 nucleotide sequence: TGCAGCGTTGAGTACAGCTATGGCTACACCTTC. Translation: CSVEYSYGYTF. J is TRBJ1-2 and V is TRBV29-1; D gene ambiguous. The CDR3 runs 11 residues. Looked up from germline, CDR1 is SQVTM and CDR2 is ANQGSEA. V shed 3 bases and J shed 4 bases, with 6 bases lying between them.

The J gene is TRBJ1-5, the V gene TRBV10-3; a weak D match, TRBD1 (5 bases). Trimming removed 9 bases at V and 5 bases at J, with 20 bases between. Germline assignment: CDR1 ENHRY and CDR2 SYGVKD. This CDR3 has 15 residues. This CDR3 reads CAIGGSGGTDQPQHF. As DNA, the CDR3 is TGTGCCATTGGGGGATCGGGGGGTACGGATCAGCCCCAGCATTTT.

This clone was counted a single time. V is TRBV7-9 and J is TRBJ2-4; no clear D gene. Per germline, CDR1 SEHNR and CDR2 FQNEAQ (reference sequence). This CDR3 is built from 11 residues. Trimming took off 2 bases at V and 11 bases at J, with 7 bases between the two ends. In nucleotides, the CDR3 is TGTGCCAGCAGCTTAAGAGAAGTTCAGTACTTC. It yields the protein CASSLREVQYF. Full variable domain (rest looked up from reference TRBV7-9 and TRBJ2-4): DTGVSQNPRHKITKRGQNVTFRCDPISEHNRLYWYRQTLGQGPEFLTYFQNEAQLEKSRLLSDRFSAERPKGSFSTLEIQRTEQGDSAMYLCASSLREVQYFGAGTRLSVL.

CDR3 sequence reads: CASSPRVSYGYTF. The CDR3 bases are TGTGCCAGCAGCCCCAGGGTTAGCTATGGCTACACCTTC. The chain is built from TRBV9 and TRBJ1-2, with D possibly TRBD1 on 5 matching bases. This CDR3 is built from 13 residues. Per the germline V gene, CDR1 is SGDLS and CDR2 is YYNGEE. The V gene lost 4 bases and the J gene lost 4 bases, with 11 bases spanning the gap. Based on the CDR3 plus reference TRBV9 and TRBJ1-2, the full variable domain is DSGVTQTPKHLITATGQRVTLRCSPRSGDLSVYWYQQSLDQGLQFLIQYYNGEERAKGNILERFSAQQFPDLHSELNLSSLELGDSALYFCASSPRVSYGYTFGSGTRLTVV.

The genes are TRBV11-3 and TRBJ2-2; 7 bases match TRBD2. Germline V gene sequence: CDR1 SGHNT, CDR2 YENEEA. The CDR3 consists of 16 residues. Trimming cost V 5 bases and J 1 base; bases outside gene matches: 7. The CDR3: CASSPPGGRNTGELFF. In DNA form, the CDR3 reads TGTGCCAGCAGCCCCCCGGGGGGTCGGAACACCGGGGAGCTGTTTTTT. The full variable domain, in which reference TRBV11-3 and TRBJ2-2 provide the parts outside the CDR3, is EAGVVQSPRYKIIEKKQPVAFWCNPISGHNTLYWYLQNLGQGPELLIRYENEEAVDDSQLPKDRFSAERLKGVDSTLKIQPAELGDSAVYLCASSPPGGRNTGELFFGEGSRLTVL.

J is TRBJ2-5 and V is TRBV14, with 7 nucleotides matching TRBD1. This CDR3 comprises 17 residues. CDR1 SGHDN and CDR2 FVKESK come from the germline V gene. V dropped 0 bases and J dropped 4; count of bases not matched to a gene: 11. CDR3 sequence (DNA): TGTGCCAGCAGCCAAGATCACATGGACAGGAGAAGAGAGACCCAGTACTTC. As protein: CASSQDHMDRRRETQYF.

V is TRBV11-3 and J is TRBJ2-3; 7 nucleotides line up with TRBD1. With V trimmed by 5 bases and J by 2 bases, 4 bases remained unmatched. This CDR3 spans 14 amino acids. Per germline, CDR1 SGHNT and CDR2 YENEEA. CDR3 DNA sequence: TGTGCCAGCAGCCGGCAGGGGGTCACAGATACGCAGTATTTT. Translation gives CASSRQGVTDTQYF.

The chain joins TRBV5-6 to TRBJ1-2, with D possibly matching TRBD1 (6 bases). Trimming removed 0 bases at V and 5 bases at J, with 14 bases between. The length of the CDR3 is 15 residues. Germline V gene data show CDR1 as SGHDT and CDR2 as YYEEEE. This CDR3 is CASSLEDRQGYGYTF. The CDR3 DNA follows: TGTGCCAGCAGCTTGGAGGACAGACAAGGGTATGGCTACACCTTC. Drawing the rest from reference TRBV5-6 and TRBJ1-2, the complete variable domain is DAGVTQSPTHLIKTRGQQVTLRCSPKSGHDTVSWYQQALGQGPQFIFQYYEEEERQRGNFPDRFSGHQFPNYSSELNVNALLLGDSALYLCASSLEDRQGYGYTFGSGTRLTVV.

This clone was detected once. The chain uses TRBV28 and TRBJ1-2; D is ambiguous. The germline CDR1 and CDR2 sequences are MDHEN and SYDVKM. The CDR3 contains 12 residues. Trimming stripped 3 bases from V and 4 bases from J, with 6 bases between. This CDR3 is CASSLEGYGYTF. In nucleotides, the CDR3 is TGTGCCAGCAGTTTGGAGGGCTATGGCTACACCTTC.

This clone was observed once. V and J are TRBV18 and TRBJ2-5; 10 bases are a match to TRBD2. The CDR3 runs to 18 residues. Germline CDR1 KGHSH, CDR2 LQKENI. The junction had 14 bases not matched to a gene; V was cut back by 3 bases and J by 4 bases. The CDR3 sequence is CASSPLTGRLAGAETQYF. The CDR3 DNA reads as TGTGCCAGCTCACCTCTCACAGGGCGTCTAGCGGGGGCAGAGACCCAGTACTTC.

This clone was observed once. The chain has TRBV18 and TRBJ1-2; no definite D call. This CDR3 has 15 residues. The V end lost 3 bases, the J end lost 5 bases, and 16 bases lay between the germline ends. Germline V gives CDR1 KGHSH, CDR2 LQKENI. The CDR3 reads CASSPNAKTDYGYTF. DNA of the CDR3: TGTGCCAGCTCACCCAACGCTAAGACTGATTATGGCTACACCTTC.

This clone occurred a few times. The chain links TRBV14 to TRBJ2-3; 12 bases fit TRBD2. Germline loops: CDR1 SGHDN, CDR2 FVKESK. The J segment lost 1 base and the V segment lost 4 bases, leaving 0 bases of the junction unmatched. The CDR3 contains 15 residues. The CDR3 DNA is TGTGCCAGCAGCCGACTAGCGGGGGGCACAGATACGCAGTATTTT. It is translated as CASSRLAGGTDTQYF.

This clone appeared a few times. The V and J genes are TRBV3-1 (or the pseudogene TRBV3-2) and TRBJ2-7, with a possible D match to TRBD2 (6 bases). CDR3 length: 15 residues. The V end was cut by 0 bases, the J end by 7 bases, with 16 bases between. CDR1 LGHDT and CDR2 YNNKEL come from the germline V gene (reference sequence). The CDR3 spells CASSQDRLEGKEQYF. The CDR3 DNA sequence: TGTGCCAGCAGCCAAGATCGGCTGGAGGGCAAGGAGCAGTACTTC.

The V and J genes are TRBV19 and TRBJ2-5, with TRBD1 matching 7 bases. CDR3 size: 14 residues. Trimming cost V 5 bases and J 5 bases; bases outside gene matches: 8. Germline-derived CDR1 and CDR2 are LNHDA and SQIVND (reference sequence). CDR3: CASSLRQGAETQYF. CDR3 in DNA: TGTGCCAGTAGTCTACGACAGGGTGCGGAGACCCAGTACTTC.

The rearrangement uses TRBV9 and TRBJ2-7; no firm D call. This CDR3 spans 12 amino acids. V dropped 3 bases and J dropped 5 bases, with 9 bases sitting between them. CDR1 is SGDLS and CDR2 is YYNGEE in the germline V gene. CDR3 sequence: CASSALSDEQYF. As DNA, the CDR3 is TGTGCCAGCAGCGCCCTGTCGGACGAGCAGTACTTC.

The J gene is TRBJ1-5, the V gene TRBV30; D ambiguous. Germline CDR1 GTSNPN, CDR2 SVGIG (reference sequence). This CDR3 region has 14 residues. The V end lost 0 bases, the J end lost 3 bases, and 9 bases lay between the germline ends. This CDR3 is CAWSVLSNNQPQHF. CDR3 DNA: TGTGCCTGGAGTGTACTTTCCAACAATCAGCCCCAGCATTTT.

CDR3 DNA sequence: TGTGCCAGAACCATTACTACAACAGGGGCTAACTATGGCTACACCTTC. It specifies CARTITTTGANYGYTF. The chain links TRBV5-3 to TRBJ1-2; 7 bases line up with TRBD1. TRBV5-3 has ORF status, its function being uncertain. This CDR3 region has 16 residues. Germline trimming cut 6 bases from V and 0 bases from J; bases unmatched to any gene: 11.

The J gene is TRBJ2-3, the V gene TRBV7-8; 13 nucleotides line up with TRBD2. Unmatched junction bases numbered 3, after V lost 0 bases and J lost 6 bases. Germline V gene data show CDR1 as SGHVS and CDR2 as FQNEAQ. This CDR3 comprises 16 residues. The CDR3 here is CASSLAGLAGSDTQYF. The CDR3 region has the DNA TGTGCCAGCAGCTTAGCGGGACTAGCGGGGAGTGATACGCAGTATTTT.

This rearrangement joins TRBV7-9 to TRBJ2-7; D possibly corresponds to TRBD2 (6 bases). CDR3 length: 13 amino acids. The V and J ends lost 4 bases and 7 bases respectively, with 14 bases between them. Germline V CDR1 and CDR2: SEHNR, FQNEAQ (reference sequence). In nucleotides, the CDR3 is TGTGCCAGCAGCTCGGGGGTCCCGTGGGAGCAGTACTTC. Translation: CASSSGVPWEQYF.

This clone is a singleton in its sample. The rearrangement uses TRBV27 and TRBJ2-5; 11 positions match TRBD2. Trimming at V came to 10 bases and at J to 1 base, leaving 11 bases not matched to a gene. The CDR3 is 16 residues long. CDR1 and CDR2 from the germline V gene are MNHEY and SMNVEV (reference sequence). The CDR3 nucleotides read TGTGCCACCAGGAGGGGTAGCGGGGGGGCCCAAGAGACCCAGTACTTC. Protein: CATRRGSGGAQETQYF.

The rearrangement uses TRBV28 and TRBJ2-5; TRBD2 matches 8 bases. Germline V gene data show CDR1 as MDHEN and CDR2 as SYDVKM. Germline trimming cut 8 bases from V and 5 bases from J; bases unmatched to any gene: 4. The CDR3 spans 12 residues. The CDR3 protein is CASRTSYETQYF. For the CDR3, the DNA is TGTGCCAGCCGGACTAGCTACGAGACCCAGTACTTC. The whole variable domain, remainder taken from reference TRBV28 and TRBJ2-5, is DVKVTQSSRYLVKRTGEKVFLECVQDMDHENMFWYRQDPGLGLRLIYFSYDVKMKEKGDIPEGYSVSREKKERFSLILESASTNQTSMYLCASRTSYETQYFGPGTRLLVL.

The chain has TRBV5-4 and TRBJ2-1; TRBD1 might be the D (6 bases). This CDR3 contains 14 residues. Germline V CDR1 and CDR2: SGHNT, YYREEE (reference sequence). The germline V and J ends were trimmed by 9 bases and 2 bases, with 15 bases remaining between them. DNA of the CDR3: TGTGCCACCTACCGGGACACAGCCTACAATGAGCAGTTCTTC. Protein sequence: CATYRDTAYNEQFF.

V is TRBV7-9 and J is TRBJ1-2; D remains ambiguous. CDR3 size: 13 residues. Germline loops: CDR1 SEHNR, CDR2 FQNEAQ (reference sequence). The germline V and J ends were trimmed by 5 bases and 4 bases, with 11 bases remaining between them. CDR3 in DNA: TGTGCCAGCAGCCCTTGGAGTACCTATGGCTACACCTTC. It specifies CASSPWSTYGYTF.

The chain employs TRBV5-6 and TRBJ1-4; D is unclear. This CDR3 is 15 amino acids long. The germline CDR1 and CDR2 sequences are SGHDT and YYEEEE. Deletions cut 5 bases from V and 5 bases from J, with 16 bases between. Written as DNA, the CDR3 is TGTGCCAGCAGGTCAGCGGCACACCCCAATGAAAAACTGTTTTTT. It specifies CASRSAAHPNEKLFF.